These T cell receptor beta chains were read from a single sample in a study of cytomegalovirus exposure and HLA in healthy donors. Libraries were prepared by immunoSEQ multiplex PCR; TCRdb keeps only in-frame clonotypes and omits some of them. The sample holds 150,000 or so clones, approximately 81% seen once. The source material was PBMCs. These receptor sequences come from a man younger than 30 in good health and CMV-seropositive. The CDR3 runs from the conserved cysteine through the conserved F or W. Clone size, where shown, is once, few, many, or a class for clones that have expanded.

>.|TRBJ1-2|TRBV7-9
CSSSLGAGYGYTF
>.|TRBJ1-4|TRBV7-2
CASSLSRVGANEKLFF
>.|TRBJ2-7|TRBV11-2
CASSSRTAVFYEQYF
>.|TRBJ2-5|TRBV14
CASSQDGAGSLGGAKTQYF
>.|TRBJ1-2|TRBV30
CAWSVGGSTYGYTF
>once|TRBJ2-7|TRBV10-2
CASSESYRGSTYEQYF
>.|TRBJ2-7|TRBV4-3
CASSQDRGRGSEQYF
>.|TRBJ2-3|TRBV18
CASSPPGLAGGDTQYF
>few|TRBJ2-1|TRBV10-3
CAIKESGGRNEQFF
>few|TRBJ1-5|TRBV19
CASSIGRDSNQPQHF
>.|TRBJ1-5|TRBV6-1
CASSELTGSNQPQHF
>.|TRBJ2-5|TRBV30
CAWTGLRETQYF
>.|TRBJ2-3|TRBV2
CASSRITDTQYF
>.|TRBJ2-5|TRBV4-3
CASSQVRGGETQYF
>.|TRBJ1-1|TRBV5-1
CASSRGGIGVFTEAFF
>.|TRBJ1-1|TRBV11-2
CASSLVGGSTEAFF
>.|TRBJ1-6|TRBV19
CASSPTREVSPLHF
>once|TRBJ2-7|TRBV7-8
CASSGGDSYEQYF
>.|TRBJ2-7|TRBV18
CASSPTGGRSYEQYF
>.|TRBJ2-5|TRBV11-2
CASSLGGQGKEETQYF
>few|TRBJ1-3|TRBV5-1
CASSLERAGKLSSGNTIYF
>once|TRBJ2-3|TRBV6-6
CASSGRQGGVRNTQYF
>once|TRBJ2-1|TRBV7-9
CASSLAGVRDEQFF
>.|TRBJ2-5|TRBV19
CASSVTVGGSEWTQYF
>.|TRBJ1-3|TRBV5-1
CASSLRQGDTIYF
>.|TRBJ2-1|TRBV9
CASSPPSGVRRIESYNEQFF
>.|.|TRBV4-1
CASSAPGQGYEQYF
>.|TRBJ2-1|TRBV4-3
CASSARRDYLNEQFF
>.|TRBJ2-1|TRBV5-1
CASSRTSDSYNEQFF
>.|TRBJ2-5|TRBV9
CASSVEAETQYF
>.|TRBJ2-5|TRBV27
CASSQTGEETQYF
>.|TRBJ2-1|TRBV7-8
CASSLSAGGPGYNEQFF
>.|TRBJ2-7|TRBV11-2
CASSGEVAGGSYEQYF
>.|TRBJ2-7|TRBV5-4
CASSSGTGGTYEQYF
>.|TRBJ2-5|TRBV18
CASSPVGDETQYF
>.|TRBJ1-6|TRBV25-1
CASSASSYNSPLHF
>.|TRBJ1-5|TRBV23-1
CASSPVAGGNQPQHF
>.|TRBJ1-2|TRBV2
CASRQTEANYGYTF
>few|TRBJ1-5|TRBV2
CASTRSGNQPQHF
>.|TRBJ2-2|TRBV11-3
CASSSGGKNTGELFF
>.|TRBJ2-3|TRBV10-1
CARKGLQGSLVAATQYF
>.|TRBJ1-1|TRBV30
CAWSVHQMEAFF
>once|TRBJ1-1|TRBV7-6
CASSLGVGNTEAFF
>.|TRBJ2-7|TRBV5-6
CASSLWGTRTYEQYF
>few|TRBJ1-3|TRBV2
CASTGQMVSGNTIYF
>once|TRBJ2-5|TRBV4-3
CASSQGSFADRGPQETQYF
>.|TRBJ1-6|TRBV19
CASSSGRGASPLHF
>.|TRBJ2-1|TRBV6-4
CASKESGGAREQFF
>.|TRBJ1-2|TRBV15
CATSLEDRGGYTF
>.|TRBJ1-1|TRBV6-6
CASSYNRGDTEAFF
>few|TRBJ1-2|TRBV19
CATAHRSISYGYTF
>.|TRBJ1-3|TRBV7-6
CASSLSDSGNTIYF
>.|TRBJ2-5|TRBV5-1
CASSFNEGGPIETQYF
>.|TRBJ2-1|TRBV27
CASSLSMASGNEQFF
>.|TRBJ1-5|TRBV6-5
CASWAAGSQPQHF
>.|TRBJ1-2|TRBV21-1
CASRRPGQGNYGYTF